Below, one T cell receptor beta chain is given with its context. Its antigen is not known. Germline CDR1 is MNHNS and CDR2 is SASEGT. The CDR3 has 14 amino acids. Trimming removed 7 bases from V and 4 bases from J; junction bases left unmatched: 10. Run at survey level, the immunoSEQ assay was version v3.0. The target of sequencing was about 40,000-50,000 T-cell genomes per sample. Sequencing was performed with immunoSEQ multiplex PCR; in TCRdb, only in-frame clones are kept and a portion is missing. Of under 25,000 clones in the sample, around four fifths are singletons; the top ten hold less than 15%. A minimum of one pre-ART and two post-ART PBMC samples existed for each donor. This sample was taken from a study of long-term antiretroviral therapy in people with HIV. Regarding the study as a whole: Drawn between about 2004 and 2018, the blood was possibly obtained under older ART regimens.

This material consisted of unsorted PBMCs, taken 1.6 years after starting antiretroviral therapy. This chain connects TRBV6-1 to TRBJ2-7, with 7 nucleotides matching TRBD1. The TCR sequence derives from a man aged 35 to 55 with HIV. The CDR3 spells CASTGDRVSYEQYF. CDR3 sequence (DNA): TGTGCCAGCACCGGAGACAGGGTTAGTTACGAGCAGTACTTC.